Given below is one T cell receptor (beta chain) in context. The data originate from a study of blood T cells in healthy people across ages. Together with a sample-barcoded 5' primer, a J-beta primer mix was included in a second PCR lasting roughly 6 to 12 cycles. With 12 random nucleotides, a template-switch adaptor tagged each individual cDNA molecule. TCRdb analysed the 5' RACE reads with MiXCR anew, one entry per CDR3 protein. The table shows around 400,000 distinct CDR3 sequences, with about 52% occurring only once. Germline CDR1 is MNHNS and CDR2 is SASEGT. The V and J ends lost 6 bases and 1 base, in that order; junction bases with no gene match: 11. The CDR3 sequence is 17 residues long. Samples each yielded at least 6 micrograms of total RNA.

The sample was blood. The rearrangement links TRBV6-1 to TRBJ2-1; 8 bases line up with TRBD2. This clonotype was sampled from a man in his sixties in good health. CDR3 DNA: TGTGCCAGCAGCGCCTCGTTCGGGGGGGGATCCTACAATGAGCAGTTCTTC. It is translated as CASSASFGGGSYNEQFF.